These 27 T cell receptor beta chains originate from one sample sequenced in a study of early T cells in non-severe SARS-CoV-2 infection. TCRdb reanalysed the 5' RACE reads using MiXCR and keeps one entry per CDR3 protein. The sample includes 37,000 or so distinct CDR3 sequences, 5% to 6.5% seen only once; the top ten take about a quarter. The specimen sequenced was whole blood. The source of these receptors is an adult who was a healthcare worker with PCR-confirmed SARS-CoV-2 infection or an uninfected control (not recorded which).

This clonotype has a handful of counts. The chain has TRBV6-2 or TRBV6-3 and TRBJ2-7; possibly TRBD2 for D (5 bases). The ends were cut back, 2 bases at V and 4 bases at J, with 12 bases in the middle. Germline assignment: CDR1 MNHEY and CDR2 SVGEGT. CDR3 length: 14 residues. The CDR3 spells CASSYRPDFYEQYF. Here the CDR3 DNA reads TGTGCCAGCAGTTACCGCCCGGACTTTTACGAGCAGTACTTC.

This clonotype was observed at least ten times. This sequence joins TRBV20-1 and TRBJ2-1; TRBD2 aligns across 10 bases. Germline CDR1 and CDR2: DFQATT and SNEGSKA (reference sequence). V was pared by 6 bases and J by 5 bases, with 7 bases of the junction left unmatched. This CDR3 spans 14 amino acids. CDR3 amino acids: CSALPGTSDNEQFF. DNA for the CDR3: TGCAGTGCCCTACCCGGGACTAGCGACAATGAGCAGTTCTTC.

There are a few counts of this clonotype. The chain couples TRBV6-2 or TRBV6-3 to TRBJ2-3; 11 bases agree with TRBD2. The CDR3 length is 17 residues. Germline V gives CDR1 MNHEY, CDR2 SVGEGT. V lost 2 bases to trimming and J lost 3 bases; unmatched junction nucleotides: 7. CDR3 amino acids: CASSYLGLAERTDTQYF. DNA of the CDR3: TGTGCCAGCAGTTACCTGGGACTAGCGGAAAGAACAGATACGCAGTATTTT.

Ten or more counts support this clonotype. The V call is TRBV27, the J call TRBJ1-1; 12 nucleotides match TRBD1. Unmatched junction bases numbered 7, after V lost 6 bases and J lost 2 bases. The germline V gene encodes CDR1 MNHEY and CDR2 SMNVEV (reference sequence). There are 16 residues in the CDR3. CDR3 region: CASRTGTGGSNTEAFF. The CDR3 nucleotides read TGTGCCAGCAGAACCGGGACAGGGGGCAGCAACACTGAAGCTTTCTTT.

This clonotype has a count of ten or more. The CDR3 region is CASSLSGFDSPLHF. CDR3 DNA sequence: TGTGCCAGCAGTTTATCGGGGTTCGATTCACCCCTCCACTTT. This chain uses TRBV12-3 or TRBV12-4 with TRBJ1-6, with D hard to call. CDR3 length: 14 amino acids. V lost 2 bases to trimming and J lost 8 bases, with 10 bases between them.

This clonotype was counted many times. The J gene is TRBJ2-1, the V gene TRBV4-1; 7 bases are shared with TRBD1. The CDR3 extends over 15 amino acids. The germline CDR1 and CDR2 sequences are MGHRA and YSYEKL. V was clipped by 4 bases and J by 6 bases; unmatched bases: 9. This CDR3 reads CASSPLQGTGNEQFF. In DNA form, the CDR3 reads TGCGCCAGCAGCCCCCTACAGGGGACGGGCAATGAGCAGTTCTTC.

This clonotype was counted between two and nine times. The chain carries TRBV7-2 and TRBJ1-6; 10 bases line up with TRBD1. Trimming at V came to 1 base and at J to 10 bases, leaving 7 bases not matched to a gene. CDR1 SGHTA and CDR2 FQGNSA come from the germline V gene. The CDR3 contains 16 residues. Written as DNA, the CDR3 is TGTGCCAGCAGCTTAGGATCGGACAGGGGGGTATCACCCCTCCACTTT. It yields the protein CASSLGSDRGVSPLHF.

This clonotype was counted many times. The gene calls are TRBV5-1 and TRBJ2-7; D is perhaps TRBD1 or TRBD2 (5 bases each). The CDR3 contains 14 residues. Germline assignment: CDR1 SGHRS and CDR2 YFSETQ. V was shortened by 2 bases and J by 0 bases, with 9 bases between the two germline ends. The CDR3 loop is CASSLGTVSYEQYF. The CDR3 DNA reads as TGCGCCAGCAGCTTAGGGACGGTCTCCTACGAGCAGTACTTC.

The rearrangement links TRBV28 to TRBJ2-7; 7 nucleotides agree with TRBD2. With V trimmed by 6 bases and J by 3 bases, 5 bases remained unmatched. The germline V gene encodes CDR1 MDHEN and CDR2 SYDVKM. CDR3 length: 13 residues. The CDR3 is CASRAGTNYEQYF. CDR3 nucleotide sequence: TGTGCCAGCAGGGCCGGGACTAACTACGAGCAGTACTTC. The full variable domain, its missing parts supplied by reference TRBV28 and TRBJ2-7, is DVKVTQSSRYLVKRTGEKVFLECVQDMDHENMFWYRQDPGLGLRLIYFSYDVKMKEKGDIPEGYSVSREKKERFSLILESASTNQTSMYLCASRAGTNYEQYFGPGTRLTVT.

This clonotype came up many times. This CDR3 is CASSSLAGRIQETQYF. CDR3 DNA: TGTGCCAGCAGCTCACTAGCGGGAAGAATACAAGAGACCCAGTACTTC. The chain uses TRBV11-3 and TRBJ2-5; TRBD2 matches 10 bases. From germline, CDR1 is SGHNT and CDR2 YENEEA. CDR3 length equals 16 residues. Trimming took 4 bases from V and 2 from J; bases not matched to a gene: 7.

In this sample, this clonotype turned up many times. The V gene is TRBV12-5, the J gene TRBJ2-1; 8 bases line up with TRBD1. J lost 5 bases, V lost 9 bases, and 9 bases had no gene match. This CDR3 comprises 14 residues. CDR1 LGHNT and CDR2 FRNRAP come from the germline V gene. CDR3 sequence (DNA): TGTGCTAGCGCCCGGGACAGGACAAACAATGAGCAGTTCTTC. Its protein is CASARDRTNNEQFF.

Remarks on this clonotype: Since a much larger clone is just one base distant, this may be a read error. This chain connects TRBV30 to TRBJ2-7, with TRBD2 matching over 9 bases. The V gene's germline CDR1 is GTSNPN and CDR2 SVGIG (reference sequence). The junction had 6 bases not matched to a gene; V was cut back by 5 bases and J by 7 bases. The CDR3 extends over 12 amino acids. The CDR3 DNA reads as TGTGCCTGGGCGGGAGGGTCAAGAGAGCAGTACTTC. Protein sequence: CAWAGGSREQYF.

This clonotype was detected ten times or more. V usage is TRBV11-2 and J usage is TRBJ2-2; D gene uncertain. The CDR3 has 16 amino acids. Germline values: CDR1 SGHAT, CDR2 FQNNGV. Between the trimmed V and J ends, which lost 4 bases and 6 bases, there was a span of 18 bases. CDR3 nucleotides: TGTGCCAGCAGCTCAGGTCACAGCGTGAAGCCCGGGGAGCTGTTTTTT. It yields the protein CASSSGHSVKPGELFF.

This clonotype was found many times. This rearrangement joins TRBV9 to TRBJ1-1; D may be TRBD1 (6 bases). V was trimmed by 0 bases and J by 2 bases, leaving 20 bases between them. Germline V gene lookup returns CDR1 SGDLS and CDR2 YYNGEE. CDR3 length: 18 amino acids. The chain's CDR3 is CASSVEGVGEDSNTEAFF. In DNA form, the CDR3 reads TGTGCCAGCAGCGTAGAGGGAGTGGGAGAGGACAGCAACACTGAAGCTTTCTTT.

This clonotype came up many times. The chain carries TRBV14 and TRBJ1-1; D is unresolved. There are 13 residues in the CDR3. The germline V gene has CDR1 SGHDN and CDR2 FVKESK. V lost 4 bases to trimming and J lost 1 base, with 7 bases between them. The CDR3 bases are TGTGCCAGCAGCCGTGGCTCGAACACTGAAGCTTTCTTT. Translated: CASSRGSNTEAFF.

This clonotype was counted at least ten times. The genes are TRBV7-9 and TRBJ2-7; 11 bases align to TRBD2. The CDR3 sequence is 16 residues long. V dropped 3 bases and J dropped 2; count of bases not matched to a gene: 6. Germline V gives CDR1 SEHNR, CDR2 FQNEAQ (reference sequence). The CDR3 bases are TGTGCCAGCAGCTTTCAGACTAGCGGGGCAACCTACGAGCAGTACTTC. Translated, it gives CASSFQTSGATYEQYF. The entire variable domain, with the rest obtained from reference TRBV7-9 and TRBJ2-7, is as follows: DTGVSQNPRHKITKRGQNVTFRCDPISEHNRLYWYRQTLGQGPEFLTYFQNEAQLEKSRLLSDRFSAERPKGSFSTLEIQRTEQGDSAMYLCASSFQTSGATYEQYFGPGTRLTVT.

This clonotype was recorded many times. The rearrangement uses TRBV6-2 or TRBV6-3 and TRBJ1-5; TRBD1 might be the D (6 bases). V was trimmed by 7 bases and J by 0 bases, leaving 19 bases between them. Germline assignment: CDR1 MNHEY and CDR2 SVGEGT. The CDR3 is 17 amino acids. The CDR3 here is CASTRGRQEYSNQPQHF. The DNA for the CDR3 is TGTGCCAGCACCAGGGGACGGCAAGAATATAGCAATCAGCCCCAGCATTTT.

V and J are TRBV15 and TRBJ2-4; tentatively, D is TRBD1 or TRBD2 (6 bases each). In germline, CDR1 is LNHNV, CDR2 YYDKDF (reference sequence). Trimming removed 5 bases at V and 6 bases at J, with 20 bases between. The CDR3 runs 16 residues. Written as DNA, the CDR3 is TGTGCCACCAGCCTAGACTGGGGGGCCTCGAGAAACATTCAGTACTTC. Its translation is CATSLDWGASRNIQYF.

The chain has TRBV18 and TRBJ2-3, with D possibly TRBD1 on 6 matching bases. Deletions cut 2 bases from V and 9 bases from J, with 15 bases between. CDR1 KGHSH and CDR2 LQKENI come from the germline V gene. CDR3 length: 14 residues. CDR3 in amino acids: CASSPFGQFDTQYF. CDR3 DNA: TGTGCCAGCTCACCATTCGGACAGTTTGACACGCAGTATTTT.

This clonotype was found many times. In DNA form, the CDR3 reads TGTGCCAGTAGTATTAGCGGGACAGGGAAGAACTATGGCTACACCTTC. Its translation is CASSISGTGKNYGYTF. The V and J genes are TRBV19 and TRBJ1-2; 9 bases agree with TRBD1. The CDR3 has 16 amino acids. V was pared by 3 bases and J by 2 bases, with 7 bases of the junction left unmatched. The germline CDR1 and CDR2 sequences are LNHDA and SQIVND (reference sequence).

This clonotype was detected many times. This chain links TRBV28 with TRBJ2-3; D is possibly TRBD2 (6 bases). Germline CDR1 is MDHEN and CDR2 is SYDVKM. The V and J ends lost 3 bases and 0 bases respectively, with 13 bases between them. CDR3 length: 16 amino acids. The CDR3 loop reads CASSFSTGTSTDTQYF. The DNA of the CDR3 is TGTGCCAGCAGTTTCTCGACCGGGACTAGCACAGATACGCAGTATTTT.

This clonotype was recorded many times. The CDR3 loop is CASSLEGTTTGELFF. DNA of the CDR3: TGTGCCAGCAGCTTAGAAGGTACAACCACCGGGGAGCTGTTTTTT. This sequence joins TRBV7-2 and TRBJ2-2; unclear D gene. Germline V gives CDR1 SGHTA, CDR2 FQGNSA. This CDR3 has 15 amino acids. V was pared by 1 base and J by 4 bases, with 10 bases between.

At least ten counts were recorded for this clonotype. For the CDR3, the DNA is TGTGCCAGCAGCTTAGGCGCTCCCAATGAGCAGTTCTTC. Translated: CASSLGAPNEQFF. V gene TRBV7-6 combines with J gene TRBJ2-1; D is undetermined. This CDR3 has 13 residues. CDR1 and CDR2 from the germline V gene are SGHVS and FNYEAQ. V was clipped by 1 base and J by 6 bases, with 7 bases between them.

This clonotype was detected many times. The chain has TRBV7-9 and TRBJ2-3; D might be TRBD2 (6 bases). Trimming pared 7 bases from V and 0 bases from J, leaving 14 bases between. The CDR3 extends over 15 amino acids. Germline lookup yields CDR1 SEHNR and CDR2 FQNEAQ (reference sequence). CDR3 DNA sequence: TGTGCCAGCATCGTCGGGACTGGAAGCACAGATACGCAGTATTTT. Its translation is CASIVGTGSTDTQYF.

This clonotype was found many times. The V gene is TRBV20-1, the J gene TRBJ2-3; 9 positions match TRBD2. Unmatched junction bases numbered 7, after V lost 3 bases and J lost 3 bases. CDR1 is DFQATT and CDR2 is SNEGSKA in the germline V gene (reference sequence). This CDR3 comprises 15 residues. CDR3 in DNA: TGCAGTGCTAGGATAGCGGGAGAGGGAACAGATACGCAGTATTTT. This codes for CSARIAGEGTDTQYF.

The CDR3 bases are TGCAGTGCTAGAGACCCTCTGGGGGCGCGGGGCTACACCTTC. This encodes CSARDPLGARGYTF. The genes are TRBV20-1 and TRBJ1-2; tentatively, D is TRBD1 (6 bases). Germline assignment: CDR1 DFQATT and CDR2 SNEGSKA (reference sequence). V lost 0 bases, J lost 8 bases, and 16 bases lay in between. The CDR3 totals 14 residues.

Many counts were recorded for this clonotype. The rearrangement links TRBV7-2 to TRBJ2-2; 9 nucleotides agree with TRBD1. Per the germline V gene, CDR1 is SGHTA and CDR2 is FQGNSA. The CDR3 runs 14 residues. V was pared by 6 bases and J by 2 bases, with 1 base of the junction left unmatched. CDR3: CASRDRGNTGELFF. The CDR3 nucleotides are TGTGCCAGCAGGGACAGGGGTAACACCGGGGAGCTGTTTTTT.